Shown below are 17 T cell receptor beta chains from a single sample sequenced in a study of blood T cell repertoires in COVID-19. Here immunoSEQ multiplex PCR was the method, and the copy in TCRdb shows in-frame clones only, minus some. The sample lists 75,000 to 100,000 clones; about nine tenths were seen once. Material for sequencing was peripheral blood. The receptors stem from an elderly woman with acute or convalescent COVID-19.

The rearrangement joins TRBV6-5 to TRBJ2-7; D is uncertain. The CDR3 runs to 14 residues. The V gene lost 2 bases and the J gene lost 0 bases, with 8 bases spanning the gap. Germline V gene data show CDR1 as MNHEY and CDR2 as SVGAGI. DNA of the CDR3: TGTGCCAGCAGTTACGACTCAAGCTCCTACGAGCAGTACTTC. Its translation is CASSYDSSSYEQYF.

The CDR3 loop is CASSRGGQGYDEQFF. Here the CDR3 DNA reads TGTGCCAGCAGCCGAGGGGGACAGGGATATGATGAGCAGTTCTTC. The chain joins TRBV7-8 to TRBJ2-1; 9 positions match TRBD1. V shed 5 bases, J shed 8 bases, and the junction held 10 bases outside the gene matches. The CDR3 contains 15 residues. The germline V gene encodes CDR1 SGHVS and CDR2 FQNEAQ.

The CDR3 bases are TGTGCCAGTATCGGGCCAGGTGGTCGGGTAGGAGGGGATGAGCAGTTCTTC. Residues: CASIGPGGRVGGDEQFF. V gene TRBV19 combines with J gene TRBJ2-1; perhaps TRBD2 as D (6 bases). The CDR3 consists of 17 residues. The ends were cut back, 7 bases at V and 8 bases at J, with 27 bases in the middle. CDR1 and CDR2 from the germline V gene are LNHDA and SQIVND (reference sequence).

The genes are TRBV18 and TRBJ1-1; 10 nucleotides align to TRBD1. Trimming removed 3 bases from V and 1 base from J; junction bases left unmatched: 11. The germline V gene has CDR1 KGHSH and CDR2 LQKENI. The CDR3 spans 18 residues. CDR3 in DNA: TGTGCCAGCTCACCCTATTCTCCGGGACAGGGGTGGAACACTGAAGCTTTCTTT. Its translation: CASSPYSPGQGWNTEAFF.

This clone has more than one count but fewer than ten. This rearrangement joins TRBV19 to TRBJ2-3, with D possibly matching TRBD2 (6 bases). CDR3 length equals 13 residues. CDR1 LNHDA and CDR2 SQIVND come from the germline V gene (reference sequence). V shed 9 bases and J shed 3 bases, with 13 bases lying between them. The CDR3: CASRDSRTDTQYF. The CDR3, as DNA: TGTGCCAGCAGGGACTCTCGAACAGATACGCAGTATTTT. Complete variable domain (other parts from reference TRBV19 and TRBJ2-3): DGGITQSPKYLFRKEGQNVTLSCEQNLNHDAMYWYRQDPGQGLRLIYYSQIVNDFQKGDIAEGYSVSREKKESFPLTVTSAQKNPTAFYLCASRDSRTDTQYFGPGTRLTVL.

The chain is built from TRBV27 and TRBJ2-2; TRBD2 matches at 7 bases. The CDR3 is 14 amino acids. Losses at the gene ends were 8 bases for V and 5 bases for J; bases not matched to a gene: 8. Germline CDR1 reads MNHEY; CDR2 reads SMNVEV (reference sequence). This CDR3 is CASRGQGGTGELFF. The CDR3, as DNA: TGTGCCAGCCGCGGGCAGGGAGGGACCGGGGAGCTGTTTTTT.

In this sample, this clone turned up a few times. The chain recombines TRBV2 with TRBJ1-1; tentative D call: TRBD1 (5 bases). CDR1 and CDR2 from the germline V gene are SNHLY and FYNNEI. Trimming took 0 bases from V and 1 from J, leaving 6 bases between them. The CDR3 runs to 14 residues. The CDR3 DNA sequence: TGTGCCAGCAGTGAAGCGGGGGGGAACACTGAAGCTTTCTTT. Its protein product is CASSEAGGNTEAFF. The complete variable domain, with remaining parts taken from reference TRBV2 and TRBJ1-1, reads EPEVTQTPSHQVTQMGQEVILRCVPISNHLYFYWYRQILGQKVEFLVSFYNNEISEKSEIFDDQFSVERPDGSNFTLKIRSTKLEDSAMYFCASSEAGGNTEAFFGQGTRLTVV.

The chain recombines TRBV10-1 with TRBJ1-5; TRBD1 aligns across 10 bases. Germline loops: CDR1 WNHNN, CDR2 SYGVQD (reference sequence). There are 12 residues in the CDR3. The CDR3 DNA follows: TGCGCGACCGGGACAGGGGATCAGCCCCAGCATTTT. Protein: CATGTGDQPQHF.

The sample holds one count of this clone. The chain combines TRBV7-2 with TRBJ2-2, with 7 bases identical to TRBD2. The V gene's germline CDR1 is SGHTA and CDR2 FQGNSA. Germline trimming cut 2 bases from V and 6 bases from J; bases unmatched to any gene: 3. The CDR3 has 14 residues. The CDR3, as DNA: TGTGCCAGCAGCTTACATGGGGGGGCCGGGGAGCTGTTTTTT. This gives the protein CASSLHGGAGELFF. The full variable domain, with the rest looked up from reference TRBV7-2 and TRBJ2-2, is GAGVSQSPSNKVTEKGKDVELRCDPISGHTALYWYRQSLGQGLEFLIYFQGNSAPDKSGLPSDRFSAERTGGSVSTLTIQRTQQEDSAVYLCASSLHGGAGELFFGEGSRLTVL.

V gene TRBV6-6 combines with J gene TRBJ2-3; 12 bases are shared with TRBD2. Trimming took 6 bases from V and 2 from J; bases not matched to a gene: 3. There are 15 residues in the CDR3. CDR1 is MNHNY and CDR2 is SVGAGI in the germline V gene (reference sequence). CDR3 sequence: CASRRTSGITDTQYF. The CDR3 DNA follows: TGTGCCAGCAGACGGACTAGCGGGATCACAGATACGCAGTATTTT.

The V gene is TRBV19, the J gene TRBJ1-5; tentatively, D is TRBD1 (6 bases). Trimming removed 7 bases at V and 3 bases at J, with 19 bases between. Per the germline V gene, CDR1 is LNHDA and CDR2 is SQIVND (reference sequence). CDR3 length: 16 residues. The CDR3 nucleotides are TGTGCCAGTATCGCGGACAGTCAGAAGTTCAATCAGCCCCAGCATTTT. Its protein is CASIADSQKFNQPQHF.

The chain carries TRBV25-1 and TRBJ2-5; maybe TRBD2 (5 bases). The germline gives CDR1 MGHDK, CDR2 SYGVNS. V was clipped by 6 bases and J by 2 bases, with 10 bases between them. This CDR3 region has 13 residues. The CDR3 is CASRREFQETQYF. The CDR3 nucleotides read TGTGCCAGCAGGAGGGAGTTTCAAGAGACCCAGTACTTC.

This sequence joins TRBV3-1 (or the pseudogene TRBV3-2) and TRBJ2-7; TRBD2 agrees at 7 bases. With V trimmed by 5 bases and J by 3 bases, 4 bases remained unmatched. Per the germline V gene, CDR1 is LGHDT and CDR2 is YNNKEL (reference sequence). The CDR3 has 13 residues. The CDR3 protein is CASSFRTSYEQYF. CDR3 nucleotides: TGTGCCAGCAGCTTCAGGACTAGCTACGAGCAGTACTTC.

The chain carries TRBV7-8 and TRBJ2-7, with 7 bases lining up with TRBD1. The germline V gene has CDR1 SGHVS and CDR2 FQNEAQ. The CDR3 has 13 residues. Unmatched junction bases numbered 5, after V lost 5 bases and J lost 4 bases. CDR3 loop: CASSLGTVYEQYF. DNA for the CDR3: TGTGCCAGCAGCCTTGGGACAGTTTACGAGCAGTACTTC.

CDR3 in amino acids: CASSLLGTGGSYSPLHF. The CDR3, as DNA: TGTGCCAGCAGCTTATTAGGGACAGGGGGCTCGTATTCACCCCTCCACTTT. The V and J genes are TRBV7-8 and TRBJ1-6, with TRBD1 identical over 12 bases. This CDR3 spans 17 amino acids. V shed 2 bases and J 8 bases; nucleotides not matched to a gene: 7. Germline CDR1 is SGHVS and CDR2 is FQNEAQ.

The V and J genes are TRBV3-1 (or the pseudogene TRBV3-2) and TRBJ2-6, with D tentatively TRBD1 (5 bases). Germline V lookup: CDR1 LGHDT, CDR2 YNNKEL (reference sequence). Between the trimmed V and J ends, which lost 5 bases and 7 bases, there was a span of 12 bases. This CDR3 has 14 residues. CDR3 DNA: TGTGCCAGCAGCTACCAGGGTAAAGCCAACGTCCTGACTTTC. This codes for CASSYQGKANVLTF.

V and J are TRBV4-3 and TRBJ2-2; the D is unclear. This CDR3 region has 14 residues. From germline, CDR1 is LGHNA and CDR2 YSLEER. V was trimmed by 3 bases and J by 1 base, leaving 6 bases between them. The CDR3 region is CASSHVQNTGELFF. The DNA for the CDR3 is TGCGCCAGCAGCCACGTACAGAACACCGGGGAGCTGTTTTTT.